The 5 T cell receptor beta chains in this list originate from one sample, sequenced in a study of shared T cell receptors in the human thymus. Sequenced by immunoSEQ multiplex PCR; TCRdb stores in-frame clones only, minus some. The sample holds approximately 400,000 clones, about 95% seen once. The specimen was thymocytes. The receptors originated from a human donor.

The gene calls are TRBV9 and TRBJ2-5; 7 bases line up with TRBD1. The CDR3 is made up of 16 amino acids. Germline CDR1 is SGDLS and CDR2 is YYNGEE. Germline trimming cut 4 bases from V and 2 bases from J; bases unmatched to any gene: 11. The CDR3: CASSPTGARGQETQYF. CDR3 in DNA: TGTGCCAGCAGCCCTACAGGGGCCAGGGGGCAAGAGACCCAGTACTTC.

The DNA of the CDR3 is TGTGCCAGCAGCTTAGCCCCCCCAGGGGGCAATGAGCAGTTCTTC. Translation: CASSLAPPGGNEQFF. This sequence joins TRBV7-9 and TRBJ2-1; 7 bases are shared with TRBD1. CDR1 is SEHNR and CDR2 is FQNEAQ in the germline V gene (reference sequence). With V trimmed by 0 bases and J by 6 bases, 5 bases remained unmatched. This CDR3 contains 15 residues. The full variable domain, in which reference TRBV7-9 and TRBJ2-1 provide the parts outside the CDR3, is DTGVSQNPRHKITKRGQNVTFRCDPISEHNRLYWYRQTLGQGPEFLTYFQNEAQLEKSRLLSDRFSAERPKGSFSTLEIQRTEQGDSAMYLCASSLAPPGGNEQFFGPGTRLTVL.

The chain has TRBV5-1 and TRBJ2-7; unclear D gene. This CDR3 has 14 amino acids. V shed 0 bases and J shed 3 bases, with 10 bases lying between them. CDR1 is SGHRS, CDR2 YFSETQ, per germline. The CDR3 DNA sequence: TGCGCCAGCAGCTTGGAAGGAGTGAACTACGAGCAGTACTTC. This sequence encodes CASSLEGVNYEQYF.

V is TRBV28 and J is TRBJ1-1; TRBD1 agrees at 9 bases. Germline CDR1 is MDHEN and CDR2 is SYDVKM. This CDR3 has 22 amino acids. J gave up 4 bases and V 8 bases, and 32 bases lay outside the gene matches. This CDR3 is CASRKDAGTGIRFKGRSTEAFF. The DNA of the CDR3 is TGTGCCAGCCGGAAAGATGCCGGGACAGGGATTCGCTTTAAGGGCAGGAGCACTGAAGCTTTCTTT.

The chain links TRBV4-2 to TRBJ2-3; D may match TRBD1 or TRBD2 (6 bases each). V dropped 1 base and J dropped 4 bases, with 21 bases sitting between them. This CDR3 contains 18 residues. Germline assignment: CDR1 LGHNA and CDR2 YNFKEQ. The CDR3 DNA reads as TGTGCCAGCAGCCAAGGAGGGGGGACATCGAATGTGGCAGATACGCAGTATTTT. Translated, it gives CASSQGGGTSNVADTQYF.